The next 10 T cell receptor beta chains were all read from a single sample in a study of T cell repertoires and HLA-DP antigens. Repertoires were generated with immunoSEQ multiplex PCR, while TCRdb's copy carries only in-frame clones and drops some. The sample holds some 110,000 clones, approximately 92% seen once. Their specific antigens are unknown. Sequenced: CD4+ T cells from PBMCs. The receptors shown here come from a young woman in good health and CMV-seronegative.

The table lists this clone with a count of one. The chain joins TRBV6-5 to TRBJ2-5; no clear D. Trimming left V 0 bases short and J 3 bases short, with 8 bases between. The CDR3 extends over 14 amino acids. The germline CDR1 and CDR2 sequences are MNHEY and SVGAGI. This chain's CDR3 is CASSYSGQEETQYF. The CDR3 nucleotides are TGTGCCAGCAGTTACTCAGGGCAAGAAGAGACCCAGTACTTC.

V and J are TRBV6-6 and TRBJ1-4; D gene uncertain. Trimming took off 5 bases at V and 7 bases at J, with 14 bases between the two ends. The CDR3 runs 14 residues. CDR1 and CDR2 (germline): MNHNY, SVGAGI (reference sequence). The chain's CDR3 is CASSPGLASEKLFF. As DNA, the CDR3 is TGTGCCAGCAGTCCCGGTCTGGCAAGTGAAAAACTGTTTTTT.

The chain employs TRBV7-9 and TRBJ2-2, with 7 bases matching TRBD1. With V trimmed by 3 bases and J by 1 base, 2 bases remained unmatched. The germline V gene encodes CDR1 SEHNR and CDR2 FQNEAQ (reference sequence). CDR3 length: 15 residues. The CDR3 DNA reads as TGTGCCAGCAGCTTCAGACAGGGGAACACCGGGGAGCTGTTTTTT. This encodes CASSFRQGNTGELFF.

The chain links TRBV27 to TRBJ2-2; TRBD2 aligns across 12 bases. CDR1 MNHEY and CDR2 SMNVEV come from the germline V gene (reference sequence). The V and J ends lost 2 bases and 4 bases, in that order; junction bases with no gene match: 8. The CDR3 covers 18 residues. The CDR3 region is CASSLTTSGSMGTGELFF. Written as DNA, the CDR3 is TGTGCCAGCAGTTTAACGACTAGCGGGAGCATGGGCACCGGGGAGCTGTTTTTT.

The chain couples TRBV25-1 to TRBJ2-3, with unresolved D. CDR1 is MGHDK and CDR2 is SYGVNS in the germline V gene. The CDR3 contains 13 residues. V dropped 4 bases and J dropped 2 bases, with 7 bases sitting between them. The CDR3 protein is CASSGYSTDTQYF. The CDR3 DNA follows: TGTGCCAGCAGTGGTTACTCCACAGATACGCAGTATTTT.

The chain combines TRBV19 with TRBJ1-1; D unclear. Trimming cost V 4 bases and J 0 bases, with 9 bases left between them. CDR1 and CDR2 (germline): LNHDA, SQIVND (reference sequence). CDR3 length equals 14 residues. CDR3 amino acids: CASSNPWMNTEAFF. As DNA, the CDR3 is TGTGCCAGTAGTAACCCATGGATGAACACTGAAGCTTTCTTT.

The chain recombines TRBV7-2 with TRBJ2-7; D is unresolved. The CDR3 has 15 residues. CDR1 is SGHTA, CDR2 FQGNSA, per germline. Trimming stripped 6 bases from V and 0 bases from J, with 15 bases between. This CDR3 is CASRLWVGSSYEQYF. Here the CDR3 DNA reads TGTGCCAGCAGGTTATGGGTCGGAAGCTCCTACGAGCAGTACTTC.

J is TRBJ2-7 and V is TRBV30; D is unresolved. The V end was cut by 5 bases, the J end by 0 bases, with 11 bases between. CDR1 is GTSNPN, CDR2 SVGIG, per germline (reference sequence). The CDR3 has 13 amino acids. This CDR3 reads CAWSAASSYEQYF. For the CDR3, the DNA is TGTGCCTGGTCCGCTGCGAGCTCCTACGAGCAGTACTTC.

V gene TRBV4-1 combines with J gene TRBJ1-2; TRBD1 matches 8 bases. V gave up 6 bases and J gave up 7 bases; unmatched junction bases: 13. Germline V lookup: CDR1 MGHRA, CDR2 YSYEKL. The CDR3 spans 15 residues. The CDR3 DNA reads as TGCGCCAGCAGACTCCAGGGGGCCCGCGGTGGTGGCTACACCTTC. It codes for CASRLQGARGGGYTF.

The chain couples TRBV28 to TRBJ2-5; 9 bases are shared with TRBD1. V shed 8 bases and J 5 bases; nucleotides not matched to a gene: 6. In germline, CDR1 is MDHEN, CDR2 SYDVKM. The CDR3 runs to 13 residues. The CDR3 nucleotides are TGTGCCAGCGGGACAGGGAGATTGGAGACCCAGTACTTC. Its protein is CASGTGRLETQYF.